This entry lists 2 T cell receptor beta chains sequenced from one sample in a study of STAT5B mutations in CD4+ large granular lymphocyte leukemia. Profiled with immunoSEQ multiplex PCR; TCRdb holds only in-frame clones, not every one. The table includes about 6,300 clones, less than 80% detected once. Source material: PBMCs. The receptors were sampled from a woman in her seventies with CD4+ T-cell large granular lymphocyte leukemia.

V is TRBV5-1 and J is TRBJ2-5, with 9 nucleotides matching TRBD1. The trim removed 4 bases at V and 1 base at J, leaving 11 bases unmatched. Germline CDR1 and CDR2: SGHRS and YFSETQ. The CDR3 totals 17 residues. The CDR3 nucleotides read TGCGCCAGCAGCCTCGGACAGGGGCGATTCCTCCAAGAGACCCAGTACTTC. Encoded protein: CASSLGQGRFLQETQYF.

V and J are TRBV6-1 and TRBJ1-1, with TRBD1 matching over 7 bases. The CDR3 is made up of 12 amino acids. Germline V gene sequence: CDR1 MNHNS, CDR2 SASEGT. V shed 6 bases and J 10 bases; nucleotides not matched to a gene: 8. CDR3 sequence: CASRTVPGGAFF. CDR3 nucleotides: TGTGCCAGCAGGACCGTCCCAGGGGGAGCTTTCTTT.